The 27 T cell receptor beta chains below come from one sample, sequenced in a study of cytomegalovirus exposure and HLA in healthy donors. 60 Vbeta and 13 Jbeta primers were used in PCR. Some clones are missing from TCRdb's copy, which holds only in-frame ones; the method was immunoSEQ multiplex PCR. The sample holds 130,000 or so clones, 50% to 75% seen once. The sample was PBMCs. The receptors were sampled from a woman aged 40 to 49 in good health and CMV-seropositive.

The CDR3 loop is CATAVGDRVNSPLHF. Here the CDR3 DNA reads TGTGCCACAGCAGTTGGGGACAGGGTTAATTCACCCCTCCACTTT. V gene TRBV2 combines with J gene TRBJ1-6; 9 bases match TRBD1. With 10 bases clipped from V and 6 bases from J, the junction kept 10 bases outside the gene matches. The V gene's germline CDR1 is SNHLY and CDR2 FYNNEI. This CDR3 has 15 residues.

The V call is TRBV7-8, the J call TRBJ1-1, with a tentative D call TRBD1 (5 bases). Trimming removed 5 bases from V and 1 base from J, with 8 bases in between. The germline CDR1 and CDR2 sequences are SGHVS and FQNEAQ. The CDR3 consists of 13 residues. As DNA, the CDR3 is TGTGCCAGCAGCCGCGGGGGGAACACTGAAGCTTTCTTT. Translated, it gives CASSRGGNTEAFF.

In this sample, this clone turned up a few times. This could be a read error, since a much larger clone is one nucleotide away. The genes are TRBV11-1 and TRBJ1-1, with D possibly TRBD1 on 5 matching bases. Trimming pared 5 bases from V and 5 bases from J, leaving 9 bases between. This CDR3 contains 12 residues. Per germline, CDR1 SGHAT and CDR2 FQDESV (reference sequence). This chain's CDR3 is CASSPRGTEAFF. The CDR3 coding sequence is TGTGCCAGCAGCCCTCGGGGGACTGAAGCTTTCTTT.

The V gene is TRBV19, the J gene TRBJ2-3; TRBD1 aligns across 9 bases. This CDR3 has 14 residues. With 6 bases clipped from V and 5 bases from J, the junction kept 6 bases outside the gene matches. Germline lookup yields CDR1 LNHDA and CDR2 SQIVND (reference sequence). The CDR3 coding sequence is TGTGCCAGTAGGGTGACAGGGGGAGGAGATACGCAGTATTTT. Amino acid sequence: CASRVTGGGDTQYF.

The chain recombines TRBV4-1 with TRBJ2-2; the match to TRBD1 covers 11 bases. Germline values: CDR1 MGHRA, CDR2 YSYEKL. Trimming cost V 3 bases and J 0 bases; bases outside gene matches: 6. There are 18 residues in the CDR3. In nucleotides, the CDR3 is TGCGCCAGCAGCCAGGAGAGGACAGGGGGCGCGAACACCGGGGAGCTGTTTTTT. Translating gives CASSQERTGGANTGELFF.

CDR3 residues: CASSPGLAGETQYF. The DNA for the CDR3 is TGTGCCAGCAGCCCCGGACTAGCGGGCGAGACCCAGTACTTC. This chain connects TRBV7-3 to TRBJ2-5, with 11 bases matching TRBD2. The germline V gene encodes CDR1 SGHTA and CDR2 FQGTGA. The junction had 4 bases not matched to a gene; V was cut back by 5 bases and J by 5 bases. The length of the CDR3 is 14 residues.

The chain couples TRBV19 to TRBJ1-1; 8 bases are a match to TRBD1. CDR3 length equals 12 residues. Germline V gene lookup returns CDR1 LNHDA and CDR2 SQIVND (reference sequence). Trimming took 7 bases from V and 6 from J; bases not matched to a gene: 4. The CDR3 bases are TGTGCCAGTACAACAGGGGGAGCTGAAGCTTTCTTT. Its translation: CASTTGGAEAFF.

The chain recombines TRBV6-1 with TRBJ1-1; D gene ambiguous. The V gene lost 1 base and the J gene lost 6 bases, with 12 bases spanning the gap. The CDR3 runs 14 residues. Germline assignment: CDR1 MNHNS and CDR2 SASEGT. This chain's CDR3 is CASSEVWGGSEAFF. CDR3 sequence (DNA): TGTGCCAGCAGTGAAGTCTGGGGAGGCTCTGAAGCTTTCTTT.

The V call is TRBV6-6, the J call TRBJ1-5; weak D call: TRBD1 (6 bases). The CDR3 extends over 16 amino acids. Per the germline V gene, CDR1 is MNHNY and CDR2 is SVGAGI (reference sequence). Trimming removed 0 bases from V and 5 bases from J, with 14 bases in between. The CDR3 here is CASSYSAGGIDQPQHF. The CDR3, as DNA: TGTGCCAGCAGTTACTCTGCGGGGGGCATCGATCAGCCCCAGCATTTT.

The chain employs TRBV5-4 and TRBJ1-1, with D unresolved. V lost 3 bases, J lost 0 bases, and 12 bases lay in between. CDR1 is SGHNT and CDR2 is YYREEE in the germline V gene (reference sequence). The CDR3 consists of 15 residues. CDR3 sequence (DNA): TGTGCCAGCAGCTCACCGGAGTTGATGAACACTGAAGCTTTCTTT. It yields the protein CASSSPELMNTEAFF.

In DNA form, the CDR3 reads TGTGCCAGCAGCCTTGGACAGGGACAAGAGACCCAGTACTTC. Protein: CASSLGQGQETQYF. The rearrangement uses TRBV6-5 and TRBJ2-5; the match to TRBD1 covers 8 bases. V dropped 6 bases and J dropped 2; count of bases not matched to a gene: 5. Germline V gene lookup returns CDR1 MNHEY and CDR2 SVGAGI. This CDR3 spans 14 amino acids.

The chain has TRBV15 and TRBJ1-1, with 7 bases identical to TRBD1. This CDR3 has 14 residues. Germline assignment: CDR1 LNHNV and CDR2 YYDKDF (reference sequence). V trimming: 0 bases; J trimming: 6 bases; junction bases outside the gene matches: 4. CDR3 DNA: TGTGCCACCAGCAGAGAACAGGGGCTCGCTGAAGCTTTCTTT. Residues: CATSREQGLAEAFF. The full variable domain, with the rest looked up from reference TRBV15 and TRBJ1-1, is DAMVIQNPRYQVTQFGKPVTLSCSQTLNHNVMYWYQQKSSQAPKLLFHYYDKDFNNEADTPDNFQSRRPNTSFCFLDIRSPGLGDTAMYLCATSREQGLAEAFFGQGTRLTVV.

This clone was seen a handful of times. The chain has TRBV27 and TRBJ2-1; 15 bases match TRBD2. The CDR3 is 15 amino acids. With 4 bases clipped from V and 9 bases from J, the junction kept 4 bases outside the gene matches. Germline V lookup: CDR1 MNHEY, CDR2 SMNVEV (reference sequence). The CDR3 is CASSSGLAGGLEQFF. CDR3 coding DNA: TGTGCCAGCAGTTCCGGACTAGCGGGGGGGCTTGAGCAGTTCTTC.

This clone was found a few times. This chain's CDR3 is CAASWGPSGGLSSYNEQFF. The CDR3, as DNA: TGTGCCGCCTCTTGGGGGCCTAGCGGGGGCCTTAGCTCCTACAATGAGCAGTTCTTC. The rearrangement links TRBV18 to TRBJ2-1, with 10 positions matching TRBD2. V lost 11 bases and J lost 0; bases outside the gene matches: 19. This CDR3 has 19 amino acids. Germline CDR1 is KGHSH and CDR2 is LQKENI.

The chain has TRBV5-1 and TRBJ2-7; 8 positions match TRBD1. Germline CDR1 is SGHRS and CDR2 is YFSETQ. V lost 4 bases, J lost 1 base, and 13 bases stayed unmatched. CDR3 length: 17 residues. The CDR3 nucleotides are TGCGCCAGCAGCCACGGACCCGGAGGACAGGGATCCTACGAGCAGTACTTC. This sequence encodes CASSHGPGGQGSYEQYF.

This clone was picked up a small number of times. The rearrangement uses TRBV6-1 and TRBJ2-1; 9 nucleotides align to TRBD2. V lost 4 bases, J lost 7 bases, and 5 bases stayed unmatched. Germline CDR1 is MNHNS and CDR2 is SASEGT. This CDR3 has 14 residues. In nucleotides, the CDR3 is TGTGCCAGCAGTGGCGAGCGGGAGGCTAATGAGCAGTTCTTC. Translating gives CASSGEREANEQFF.

CDR3 sequence (DNA): TGTGCCAGCAGCTTAGCAACCAGCGGGATAGAGACCCAGTACTTC. Its translation: CASSLATSGIETQYF. V and J are TRBV7-9 and TRBJ2-5; 7 bases line up with TRBD2. The germline V gene encodes CDR1 SEHNR and CDR2 FQNEAQ (reference sequence). V shed 0 bases, J shed 4 bases, and the junction held 5 bases outside the gene matches. The CDR3 runs to 15 residues.

In its sample, this clone was seen a few times. V gene TRBV30 combines with J gene TRBJ1-2; no reliable D call. Per the germline V gene, CDR1 is GTSNPN and CDR2 is SVGIG (reference sequence). The CDR3 length is 14 residues. V lost 0 bases and J 3 bases, leaving 11 bases between the germline ends. The CDR3 reads CAWSVRSDYYGYTF. CDR3 bases: TGTGCCTGGAGTGTACGGAGTGACTACTATGGCTACACCTTC.

The genes are TRBV6-5 and TRBJ1-2; D perhaps matches TRBD1 (5 bases). CDR3 length: 14 residues. Trimming removed 0 bases at V and 1 base at J, with 6 bases between. CDR1 and CDR2 (germline): MNHEY, SVGAGI. The CDR3 here is CASSYSTDNYGYTF. Here the CDR3 DNA reads TGTGCCAGCAGTTACTCGACAGATAACTATGGCTACACCTTC.

The CDR3 spells CAPRVGCHDLDTGELFF. For the CDR3, the DNA is TGTGCCCCCAGGGTCGGCTGCCACGACCTAGACACCGGGGAGCTGTTTTTT. This chain uses TRBV6-4 with TRBJ2-2; D might be TRBD1 (5 bases). Per the germline V gene, CDR1 is MRHNA and CDR2 is SNTAGT. V was trimmed by 11 bases and J by 3 bases, leaving 25 bases between them. The CDR3 loop spans 17 amino acids.

The chain couples TRBV27 to TRBJ2-1; 10 bases agree with TRBD2. V shed 0 bases, J shed 5 bases, and the junction held 4 bases outside the gene matches. Germline CDR1 is MNHEY and CDR2 is SMNVEV (reference sequence). The CDR3 totals 16 residues. CDR3 protein: CASSLSGLAVDNEQFF. DNA for the CDR3: TGTGCCAGCAGTTTATCTGGACTAGCGGTCGACAATGAGCAGTTCTTC.

This clone was observed a handful of times. The gene calls are TRBV2 and TRBJ2-7; 9 positions agree with TRBD1. Germline CDR1 SNHLY, CDR2 FYNNEI. The CDR3 sequence is 14 residues long. The V gene end was trimmed by 2 bases and the J gene end by 4 bases; junction bases not matched to a gene: 3. CDR3 sequence (DNA): TGTGCCAGCAGTGAACAGACAGGGGGGTACGAGCAGTACTTC. Translated: CASSEQTGGYEQYF.

This chain connects TRBV4-2 to TRBJ2-1; D is possibly TRBD1 (5 bases). CDR3 size: 18 residues. Germline V gives CDR1 LGHNA, CDR2 YNFKEQ. The V end lost 3 bases, the J end lost 5 bases, and 23 bases lay between the germline ends. The CDR3: CASSQTRGQVGAHNEQFF. DNA of the CDR3: TGTGCCAGCAGCCAGACTCGTGGACAAGTCGGCGCCCACAATGAGCAGTTCTTC.

V is TRBV9 and J is TRBJ2-3, with unresolved D. Trimming stripped 0 bases from V and 3 bases from J, with 5 bases between. Per the germline V gene, CDR1 is SGDLS and CDR2 is YYNGEE. This CDR3 has 13 residues. CDR3 amino acids: CASSVDRTDTQYF. The CDR3 DNA follows: TGTGCCAGCAGCGTAGATCGGACAGATACGCAGTATTTT.

The gene calls are TRBV5-1 and TRBJ2-2, with 11 bases that match TRBD2. CDR1 and CDR2 from the germline V gene are SGHRS and YFSETQ. V shed 3 bases and J 5 bases; nucleotides not matched to a gene: 3. This CDR3 is 15 amino acids long. CDR3 loop: CASSSVAGGTGELFF. The CDR3 DNA reads as TGCGCCAGCAGCTCTGTAGCGGGAGGGACCGGGGAGCTGTTTTTT. The full variable domain, its missing parts supplied by reference TRBV5-1 and TRBJ2-2, is KAGVTQTPRYLIKTRGQQVTLSCSPISGHRSVSWYQQTPGQGLQFLFEYFSETQRNKGNFPGRFSGRQFSNSRSEMNVSTLELGDSALYLCASSSVAGGTGELFFGEGSRLTVL.

The chain employs TRBV5-1 and TRBJ1-1; maybe TRBD1 (6 bases). There are 15 residues in the CDR3. Germline values: CDR1 SGHRS, CDR2 YFSETQ. Deletions cut 1 base from V and 0 bases from J, with 10 bases between. The CDR3 region is CASSLHGQMNTEAFF. The CDR3 DNA reads as TGCGCCAGCAGCTTGCACGGACAGATGAACACTGAAGCTTTCTTT.

This clone has a handful of counts. The V and J genes are TRBV19 and TRBJ2-5, with D possibly being TRBD1 (5 bases). This CDR3 contains 13 residues. The germline V and J ends were trimmed by 5 bases and 9 bases, with 16 bases remaining between them. Germline CDR1 reads LNHDA; CDR2 reads SQIVND (reference sequence). CDR3 nucleotide sequence: TGTGCCAGTAGTTGGGGCGCGAAGGAGTCCCAGTACTTC. This encodes CASSWGAKESQYF.